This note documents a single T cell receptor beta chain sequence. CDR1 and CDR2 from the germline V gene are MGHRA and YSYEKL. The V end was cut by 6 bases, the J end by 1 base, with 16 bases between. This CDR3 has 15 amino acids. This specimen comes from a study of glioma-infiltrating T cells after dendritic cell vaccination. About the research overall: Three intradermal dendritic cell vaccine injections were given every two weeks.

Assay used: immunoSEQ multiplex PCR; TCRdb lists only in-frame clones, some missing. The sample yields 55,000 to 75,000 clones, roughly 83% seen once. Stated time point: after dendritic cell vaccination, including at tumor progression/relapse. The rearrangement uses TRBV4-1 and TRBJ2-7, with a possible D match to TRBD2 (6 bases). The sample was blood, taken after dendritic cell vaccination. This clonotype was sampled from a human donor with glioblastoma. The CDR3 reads CASRGGLGSSYEQYF. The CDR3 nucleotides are TGCGCCAGCAGGGGGGGTTTGGGGAGTTCCTACGAGCAGTACTTC.